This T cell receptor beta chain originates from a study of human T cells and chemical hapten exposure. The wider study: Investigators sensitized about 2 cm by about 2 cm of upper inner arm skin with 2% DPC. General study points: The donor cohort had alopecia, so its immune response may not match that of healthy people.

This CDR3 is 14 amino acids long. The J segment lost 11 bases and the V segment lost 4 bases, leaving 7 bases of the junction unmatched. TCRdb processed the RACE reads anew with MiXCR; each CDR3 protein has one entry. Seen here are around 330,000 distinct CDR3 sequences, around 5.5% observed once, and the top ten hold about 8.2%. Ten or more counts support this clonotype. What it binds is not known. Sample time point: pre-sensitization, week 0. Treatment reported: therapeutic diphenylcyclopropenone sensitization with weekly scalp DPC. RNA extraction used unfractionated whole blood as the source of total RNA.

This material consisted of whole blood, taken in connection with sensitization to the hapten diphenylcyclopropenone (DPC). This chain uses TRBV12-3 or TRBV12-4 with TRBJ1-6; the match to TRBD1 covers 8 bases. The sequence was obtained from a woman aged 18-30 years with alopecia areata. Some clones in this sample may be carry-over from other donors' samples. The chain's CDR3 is CASSSQGVSTPLHF. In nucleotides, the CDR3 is TGTGCCAGCAGTTCACAGGGGGTTAGTACACCCCTCCACTTT.